This TCR beta chain is drawn from a study of cytomegalovirus exposure and HLA in healthy donors (dated by TCRdb to 2017 to 2019). About the investigation overall: An earlier analysis of several hundred of the donors reported under 300 Gb of sequence data and 95 million to 140 million unique TCR beta sequences obtained from about 180 million T cells. To decide whether each TCR beta V gene segment behaved as functional or pseudogenic, an earlier analysis of 587 of the donors relied on high-throughput TCR beta sequencing. The study used immunosequencing to profile the T cell repertoires of approximately 630 subjects and linked those repertoires to cytomegalovirus serostatus. A later analysis re-examined previously published TCR beta repertoires from 600 to 700 donors and added high-resolution HLA genotyping to investigate patterns of TCR occurrence. Roughly 290 gigabases of sequencing data and roughly 80 million unique TCR sequences made up an early release that covered under 750 HLA-typed donors. Among approximately 370 genotyped donors of the cohort, an average of roughly 230,000 unique TCR beta nucleotide sequences was sequenced per donor, of which about 19% were non-productive. HLA typing included class I and class II loci at four-digit resolution. Donor age, sex, ethnicity and CMV serostatus were compiled alongside the repertoire data. A separate validation cohort of roughly 120 different subjects was used in addition to the roughly 620-subject first cohort. In the later analysis, no new phenotypic data were used to find candidate immune exposures; instead, reliance was placed on TCR beta sequences and their occurrence across donors. The study combined high-throughput TCR immunosequencing, statistical association of individual TCRs with disease status, and machine learning to predict cytomegalovirus infection status. A later genetic analysis used genome-wide SNP genotypes for about 65% of the roughly 700 donors, treating that subset as a discovery cohort. The study aimed to test whether signatures of past pathogen exposure could be identified by cataloging public T cell receptors. Every discovery cohort repertoire had been produced on one sequencing platform. About five DR-DQ haplotypes were treated as single units for association and clustering because of strong linkage in the cohort. Among the roughly 390 genotyped donors, around 79% belonged to the genetic ancestry cluster associated with self-reported Caucasian donors. Typing coverage varied by locus: about 629-640 donors for A, B, C, DRB1 and DQB1; more than 500 for DQA1; 606 for DPA1; approximately 490 for DPB1. Here is what the overall study found, with its caveats: Because counts were too low, roughly 17 rarely observed V segments, including chromosome 9 orphons, were left out of the earlier analysis of several hundred of the donors. In a later analysis, HLA-associated TCR beta chains were found to be more clonally expanded and to have lower generation probabilities than equally common non-associated chains. Three of the identified cytomegalovirus-associated TCR beta chains were confirmed in vitro to be specific for cytomegalovirus antigens. Sequencing depth was assumed to be roughly uniform across donors in the presence/absence analyses, though that assumption may not hold. According to a later analysis, parvovirus B19, influenza, CMV and Epstein-Barr virus appeared linked to several top co-occurrence clusters. Linkage disequilibrium might explain the correlated functional status among segregating V segments, but an unknown experimental factor could not be ruled out. In a later genetic analysis, a missense DCLRE1C variant was associated with V-gene and J-gene trimming of TCR beta chains, and the association was replicated in an independent cohort. The 87-base-pair reads could not distinguish some IMGT-functional V segments, including TRBV6-2 and TRBV6-3, so those segments were excluded. Cytomegalovirus status was reported to be diagnosed by the classifier with high specificity and sensitivity in both the original and validation cohorts. Most TCR sequences were seen in very few donors, while some public TCRs were found in many individuals. The only immune exposure information available for the cohort was CMV serostatus. In an earlier analysis of 587 of the donors, most TCR beta V segments were observed in productive rearrangements about 90% or about 30% of the time, broadly matching IMGT annotations. When HLA alleles, especially DR and DQ, strongly co-occurred, TCR associations were difficult to assign to individual alleles. In a later analysis, most CMV-associated TCR beta chains were found to appear HLA-restricted, with HLA associations seemingly driven largely by CMV exposure. In this cohort, only TCR beta chains were sequenced, and detectable features were limited by the absence of alpha or paired-chain data. A further reported finding was that TCR beta sequences accurately predicted the HLA-A and HLA-B alleles for most subjects in the first cohort. A cluster of highly shared sequence variants was judged likely to represent a technical artifact of the sequencing pipeline. Because HLA typing was missing for some donors at each locus, association tests included only the typed subset. A later genetic analysis reported fewer N-insertions in productive TCRs among donors in an Asian-associated ancestry cluster than the roughly 700-donor mean. A later analysis found that TCR association rates varied across HLA loci, with DRB1 alleles showing the most associated TCRs and HLA-C alleles the fewest. The authors suggested that the approach could potentially be extended to other disease states and immunological phenotypes. The study gave a list of under 200 TCR beta chains associated with cytomegalovirus. In a later analysis, over 15,000 TCR beta sequences were associated with specific HLA alleles at a false discovery rate of 0.05.

Library construction relied on the immunoSEQ multiplex PCR assay. For the multiplex PCR, a mixture combining 60 forward primers for TCR Vbeta segments and 13 reverse primers for TCR Jbeta segments was used. A multiplex PCR assay on genomic DNA amplified the CDR3 region of rearranged TCR beta genes. On the Illumina HiSeq System, the amplified TCR beta libraries were sequenced as 87-base-pair reads. In the authors' own workflow: In a later analysis, approximately 74 million unique TCR beta chains were counted across the roughly 670 repertoires, and around 11 million of these chains were shared by at least two donors. Raw reads were error-corrected and collapsed into unique sequences with a nearest-neighbor algorithm that merged closely related sequences to remove PCR and sequencing errors. CDR3 sequences were aligned to IMGT reference sequences to assign V, D and J gene segments. For a sequence to be retained, a match of at least six nucleotides was required to both a V gene segment and a J gene segment. A rearrangement counted as productive if the CDR3 had no stop codons and remained in frame with V and J, and every other rearrangement counted as non-productive. CDR3 was defined according to IMGT convention as the region running from the second conserved V-encoded cysteine to the conserved J-encoded phenylalanine. In an earlier analysis of 550 to 650 of the donors, sequences lacking an unambiguous match to a single V gene segment were excluded. An earlier analysis of several hundred of the donors called V segments functional above 56.7% productive rearrangements and segregating when the between-donor standard deviation exceeded 5%. A statistical classification framework was built for diagnosing cytomegalovirus status from the catalog of TCR beta chain sequences. V and J gene assignment, in a later analysis, came from comparing TCR nucleotide sequences with IMGT/GENE-DB human TR gene sequences. The TCRdist pipeline was used in a later analysis to assign CDR3 sequences and most-parsimonious VDJ recombination scenarios. In a later analysis, each TCR beta chain was defined by its CDR3 amino acid sequence together with its V-gene family, and reads lacking a unique V-gene family were excluded. As a way to deal with suspected cross-contamination and a sequencing artifact, a later analysis dropped over 550 nucleotide sequences that were highly shared and had low generation probability. A later analysis calculated a clonal expansion index for each public chain from normalized within-repertoire ranks of inferred template counts. In a later analysis, generation probabilities were computed using a VDJ recombination model fitted to out-of-frame rearrangements, and the results were checked against IGoR. Hypergeometric tests were used in a later analysis to score TCR-TCR, TCR-HLA and TCR-CMV co-occurrence, with a repertoire-size bias correction applied to the TCR pairs. A later analysis estimated false discovery rates by permuting HLA or CMV assignments 20 times. A later analysis grouped co-occurring TCRs with DBSCAN, adding TCRdist sequence similarity when clustering within HLA-allele-positive subsets. For co-occurrence clustering, repertoires with fewer than 30,000 or more than 120,000 public chains were excluded, along with 5 or 6 repertoires with anomalous nucleotide sharing. TCRdb limited this immuneACCESS table to in-frame rearrangements with V and J called. A share of clones is missing; checked studies link under half to unresolved V genes, and the rest is unexplained. The V and J calls and clone size were taken over from that table, and D and trimming were inferred from the DNA. The sample includes roughly 150,000 clones, with around 75% observed a single time. The ten most abundant clones make up about 3.1% of the sample.

The cohort consisted of 650 to 700 healthy bone marrow donors. Cohort members were all nominally healthy when sampled, although unrecorded immune exposures were likely present. The donor was CMV seronegative and belonged to the group of 352 seronegative cohort members. Each donor provided a peripheral blood sample, and peripheral blood mononuclear cells were used for TCR beta sequencing. The Qiagen DNeasy Blood Extraction Kit was used to extract genomic DNA from the blood cell samples. Note on this clone: The clone's antigen remains unknown. Base qualities are not at hand, and no much larger clone is one base apart.

CDR1 is given as SQVTM and CDR2 as ANQGSEA, both from the germline V gene. The CDR3, cysteine through phenylalanine, is 14 amino acids long. CDR3 DNA is the only sequence kept; it has 42 bases, read in frame from the first base. From V the trimming removes 0 bases and from J it removes 6 bases, while the gene matches leave 5 bases of the junction unaccounted for. Sequencing was carried out using PBMCs. The chain employs TRBV29-1 and TRBJ2-7, with TRBD1 matching 10 junction bases. The sequence derives from a male donor in good health and CMV-seronegative. The base sequence is TGCAGCGTTGAAGACCGACAGGGGGCAAGCGAGCAGTACTTC. Its translation is CSVEDRQGASEQYF.